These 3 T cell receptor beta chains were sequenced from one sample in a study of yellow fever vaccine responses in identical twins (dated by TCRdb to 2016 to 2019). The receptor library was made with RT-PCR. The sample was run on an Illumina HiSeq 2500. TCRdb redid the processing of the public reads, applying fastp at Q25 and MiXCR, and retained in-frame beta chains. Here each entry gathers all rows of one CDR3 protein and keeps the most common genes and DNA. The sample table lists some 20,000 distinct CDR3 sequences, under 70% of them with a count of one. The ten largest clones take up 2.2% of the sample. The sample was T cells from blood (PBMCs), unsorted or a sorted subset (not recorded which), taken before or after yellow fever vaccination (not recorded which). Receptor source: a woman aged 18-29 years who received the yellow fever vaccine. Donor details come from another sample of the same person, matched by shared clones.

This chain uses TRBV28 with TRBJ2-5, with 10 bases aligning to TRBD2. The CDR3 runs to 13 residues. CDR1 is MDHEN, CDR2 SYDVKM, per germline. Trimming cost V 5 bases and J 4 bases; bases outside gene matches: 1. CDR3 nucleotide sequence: TGTGCCAGCAGTGGACTAGCGGCAGAGACCCAGTACTTC. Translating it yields CASSGLAAETQYF. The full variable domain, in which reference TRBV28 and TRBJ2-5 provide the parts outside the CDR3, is DVKVTQSSRYLVKRTGEKVFLECVQDMDHENMFWYRQDPGLGLRLIYFSYDVKMKEKGDIPEGYSVSREKKERFSLILESASTNQTSMYLCASSGLAAETQYFGPGTRLLVL.

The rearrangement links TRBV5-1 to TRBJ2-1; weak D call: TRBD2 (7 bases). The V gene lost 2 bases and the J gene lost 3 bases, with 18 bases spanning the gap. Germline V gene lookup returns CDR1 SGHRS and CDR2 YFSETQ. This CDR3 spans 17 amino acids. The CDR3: CASSFLGRGHIYNEQFF. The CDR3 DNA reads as TGCGCCAGCAGCTTCCTAGGGAGGGGACATATCTACAATGAGCAGTTCTTC.

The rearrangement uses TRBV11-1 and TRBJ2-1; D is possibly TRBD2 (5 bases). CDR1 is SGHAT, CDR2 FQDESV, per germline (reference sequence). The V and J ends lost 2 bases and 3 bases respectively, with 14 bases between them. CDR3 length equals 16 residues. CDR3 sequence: CASSLLSGKFYNEQFF. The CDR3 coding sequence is TGTGCCAGCAGCTTATTATCCGGGAAATTCTACAATGAGCAGTTCTTC.